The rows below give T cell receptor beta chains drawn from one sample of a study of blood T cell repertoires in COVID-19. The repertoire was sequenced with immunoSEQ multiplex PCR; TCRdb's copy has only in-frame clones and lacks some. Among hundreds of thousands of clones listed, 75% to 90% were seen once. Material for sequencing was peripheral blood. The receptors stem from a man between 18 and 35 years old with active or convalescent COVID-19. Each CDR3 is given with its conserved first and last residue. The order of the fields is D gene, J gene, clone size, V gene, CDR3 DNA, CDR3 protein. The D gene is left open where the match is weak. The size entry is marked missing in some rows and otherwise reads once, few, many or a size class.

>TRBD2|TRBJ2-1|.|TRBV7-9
TGTGCCAGCAGCTTAGGAGCGGGAGCTGGGAATGAGCAGTTCTTC
CASSLGAGAGNEQFF
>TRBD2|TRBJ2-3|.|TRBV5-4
TGTGCCAGCAGCTTGAGGAGCGGGGGGAGCACAGATACGCAGTATTTT
CASSLRSGGSTDTQYF
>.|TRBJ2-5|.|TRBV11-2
TGTGCCAGCAGCTTAGCTGGCGGAGAGACCCAGTACTTC
CASSLAGGETQYF
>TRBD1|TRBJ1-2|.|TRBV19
TGTGCCAGTAGTATCAACAGGGGCTATGGCTACACCTTC
CASSINRGYGYTF
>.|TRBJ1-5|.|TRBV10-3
TGTGCCATCAGTTCGGGACTCAGAGATCAGCCCCAGCATTTT
CAISSGLRDQPQHF
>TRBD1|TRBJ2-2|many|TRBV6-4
TGTGCCAGCAGTGCAGGGGGAGACACCGGGGAGCTGTTTTTT
CASSAGGDTGELFF
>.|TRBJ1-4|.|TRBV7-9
TGTGCCAGCAGCTTAGCAGGGGTACGGGAAAAACTGTTTTTT
CASSLAGVREKLFF
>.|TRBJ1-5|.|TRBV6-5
TGTGCCAGCAGGGGGACAAATAGCAATCAGCCCCAGCATTTT
CASRGTNSNQPQHF
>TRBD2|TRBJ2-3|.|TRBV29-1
TGCAGCGTTCGACTAGCGGGAGGAGATACGCAGTATTTT
CSVRLAGGDTQYF
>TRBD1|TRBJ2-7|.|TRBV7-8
TGTGCCAGCAGCTTGGGGACAGTATCCTACGAGCAGTACTTC
CASSLGTVSYEQYF
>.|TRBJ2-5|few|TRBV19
TGTGCCAGTAGTATTCGGGGGAGTAGGGAGACCCAGTACTTC
CASSIRGSRETQYF
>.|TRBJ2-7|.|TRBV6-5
TGTGCCAGCAGTTACTCGCTCTGGAGGAGCTCCTACGAGCAGTACTTC
CASSYSLWRSSYEQYF
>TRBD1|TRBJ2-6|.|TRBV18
TGTGCCAGCTCAGGACAGGGGGCTGGGCGGGCCAACGTCCTGACTTTC
CASSGQGAGRANVLTF
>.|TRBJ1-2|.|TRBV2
TGTGCCAGCACGGGGGAGGATCACTATGGCTACACCTTC
CASTGEDHYGYTF
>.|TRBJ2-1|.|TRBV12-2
TGTGCAAGTCGCTTATCTCGATTTAGTTATGGGCCCTCCTACAATGAGCAGTTCTTC
CASRLSRFSYGPSYNEQFF